Here is one T cell receptor (beta chain) with its context. Its matching antigen is unknown. This specimen comes from a study of T cell responses to AZD1222 COVID-19 vaccine. Regarding the study as a whole: Dominant CD4 TCR responses targeted spike regions 160-218 and 743-854.

The data were produced by immunoSEQ multiplex PCR, yet TCRdb's version contains in-frame clones alone and is incomplete. The table lists 150,000 or so clones, roughly 89% of them singletons. This CDR3 is 16 amino acids long. V was cut by 1 base and J by 4 bases, with 16 bases left in between. Germline V gene sequence: CDR1 SGHTA, CDR2 FQGNSA. This TCR was sampled from an adult in good health. V is TRBV7-2 and J is TRBJ1-2; D is uncertain. This sample comprised peripheral blood, obtained on day 0 of AZD1222 vaccination. CDR3 protein: CASSLVLGRNLYGYTF. DNA for the CDR3: TGTGCCAGCAGCTTAGTCCTCGGCCGTAATCTCTATGGCTACACCTTC. Combining the CDR3 with reference TRBV7-2 and TRBJ1-2 gives the whole variable domain GAGVSQSPSNKVTEKGKDVELRCDPISGHTALYWYRQSLGQGLEFLIYFQGNSAPDKSGLPSDRFSAERTGGSVSTLTIQRTQQEDSAVYLCASSLVLGRNLYGYTFGSGTRLTVV.